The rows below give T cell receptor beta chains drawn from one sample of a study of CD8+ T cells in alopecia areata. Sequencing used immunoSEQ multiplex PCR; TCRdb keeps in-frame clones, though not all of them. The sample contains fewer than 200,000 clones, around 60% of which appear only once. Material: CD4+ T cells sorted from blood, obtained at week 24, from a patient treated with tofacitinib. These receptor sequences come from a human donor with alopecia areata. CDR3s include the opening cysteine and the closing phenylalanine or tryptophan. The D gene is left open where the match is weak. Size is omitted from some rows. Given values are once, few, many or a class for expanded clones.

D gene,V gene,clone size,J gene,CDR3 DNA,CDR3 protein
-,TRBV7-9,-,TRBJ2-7,TGTGCCAGCAGCTTGGGTGACGAGCAGTACTTC,CASSLGDEQYF
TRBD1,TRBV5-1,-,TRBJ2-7,TGCGCCAGCAGCTTCCGGGACAGGGGAGTCTACGAGCAGTACTTC,CASSFRDRGVYEQYF
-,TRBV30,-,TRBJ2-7,TGTGCCTGGAGTGGGGGGTCCTACGAGCAGTACTTC,CAWSGGSYEQYF
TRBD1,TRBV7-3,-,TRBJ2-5,TGTGCCAGCAGCCCCCACCCGACAGGGGGCCTGGAGACCCAGTACTTC,CASSPHPTGGLETQYF
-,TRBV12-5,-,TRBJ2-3,TGTGCTAGTGTCCAGACCGGGGGAAATACGCAGTATTTT,CASVQTGGNTQYF
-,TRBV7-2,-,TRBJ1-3,TGTGCCAGCAGCTTAGGAGGGACTGGAAACACCATATATTTT,CASSLGGTGNTIYF
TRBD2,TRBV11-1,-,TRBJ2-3,TGTGCCAGCAGCCCTAGACTAGCGGGTTCAGATACGCAGTATTTT,CASSPRLAGSDTQYF
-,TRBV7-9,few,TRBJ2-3,TGTGCCAGCAGCTTAGTTCTGGGGCTTAGCACAGATACGCAGTATTTT,CASSLVLGLSTDTQYF
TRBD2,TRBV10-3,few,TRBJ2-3,TGTGCCATCAGTGGAGCGGGGGGCCAGCCAGATACGCAGTATTTT,CAISGAGGQPDTQYF
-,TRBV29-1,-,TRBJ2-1,TGCAGCGTGGACCTGACAGGCCGAGCGCAGTTCTTC,CSVDLTGRAQFF
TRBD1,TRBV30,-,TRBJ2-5,TGTGCCTGGGGGACAGCGCAAGAGACCCAGTACTTC,CAWGTAQETQYF
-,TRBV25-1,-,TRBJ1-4,TGTGCCAGCAGCCCATTGGGGGTCAAGGAAAAACTGTTTTTT,CASSPLGVKEKLFF
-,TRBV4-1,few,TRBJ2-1,TGCGCCAGCAGCCAAGGCCATGTCTATGAGCAGTTCTTC,CASSQGHVYEQFF
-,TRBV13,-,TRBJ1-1,TGTGCCAGCAGCTTAGAATTTGGAGCTTTCTTT,CASSLEFGAFF
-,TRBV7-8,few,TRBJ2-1,TGTGCCAGCAGCTTAGACGGGGGAACCTACAATGAGCAGTTCTTC,CASSLDGGTYNEQFF
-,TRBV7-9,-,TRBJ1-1,TGTGCCAGCAGGCGAGACAGGAACACTGAAGCTTTCTTT,CASRRDRNTEAFF
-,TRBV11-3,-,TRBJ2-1,TGTGCCAGCGAGGGATTGGTAAGGAATGAGCAGTTCTTC,CASEGLVRNEQFF
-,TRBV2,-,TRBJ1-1,TGTGCCAGCAGGGAAACACAGCAGAACACTGAAGCTTTCTTT,CASRETQQNTEAFF
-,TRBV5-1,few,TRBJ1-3,TGCGCCAGCAGCTTGGAGGACAGCCGCTCTGGAAACACCATATATTTT,CASSLEDSRSGNTIYF
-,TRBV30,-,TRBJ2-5,TGTGCCTGGAGTCCCGGGCCTCAGGGGACCCAGTACTTC,CAWSPGPQGTQYF
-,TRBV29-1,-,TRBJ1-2,TGCAGCGTTGTGAGGGGAAGCTATGGCTACACCTTC,CSVVRGSYGYTF
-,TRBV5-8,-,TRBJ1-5,TGCGCCAGCAGCCAGTACGGGACGGGAAATCAGCCCCAGCATTTT,CASSQYGTGNQPQHF
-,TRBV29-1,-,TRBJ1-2,TGCAGCGCTGACAGAAAATTGGAGGGCTACACCTTC,CSADRKLEGYTF
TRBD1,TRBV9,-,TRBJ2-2,TGTGCCAGCAGCGGGAGGACAGGGAACACCGGGGAGCTGTTTTTT,CASSGRTGNTGELFF